The 2 T cell receptor beta chains below come from one sample, sequenced in a study of cytomegalovirus exposure and HLA in healthy donors. The PCR ran on 60 Vbeta and 13 Jbeta primers. The data were produced by immunoSEQ multiplex PCR, yet TCRdb's version contains in-frame clones alone and is incomplete. Found here are some 65,000 clones, around 73% of them singletons; the top ten hold 2.5% to 3.5%. The sample taken for sequencing was PBMCs. The receptors derive from a girl under 18 in good health and CMV-seropositive.

The rearrangement links TRBV7-6 to TRBJ2-5; 12 nucleotides line up with TRBD2. CDR1 is SGHVS, CDR2 FNYEAQ, per germline. This CDR3 contains 16 residues. The trim removed 2 bases at V and 0 bases at J, leaving 1 base unmatched. CDR3 sequence (DNA): TGTGCCAGCAGCTTACTAGCGGGGGGGTACCAAGAGACCCAGTACTTC. This encodes CASSLLAGGYQETQYF.

J is TRBJ1-1 and V is TRBV6-6; 7 nucleotides match TRBD1. The CDR3 is made up of 13 amino acids. Germline V gene sequence: CDR1 MNHNY, CDR2 SVGAGI (reference sequence). V was clipped by 2 bases and J by 8 bases; unmatched bases: 5. CDR3 nucleotide sequence: TGTGCCAGCAGTTACAGGGGGCAGAGAGAAGCTTTCTTT. Translated: CASSYRGQREAFF.